This is a list of T cell receptor beta chains from one sample in a study of technical replicates of blood from several donors. Data came from immunoSEQ multiplex PCR; TCRdb stores just in-frame clones and leaves some out. The repertoire holds tens of thousands of clones, with approximately 98% as singletons. The sequencing input was T cells isolated from PBMCs. The receptors here all came from a human donor in good health. CDR3s include the opening cysteine and the closing phenylalanine or tryptophan. The D gene is left open where the match is weak. Some rows mark clone size as missing; the rest say once, few, many or name a class of expanded clone.

CDR3nt: TGCGCCAGCAGTGATAGTAGGTCTGGTCCAGGCTATCTAAAGGAGACCCAGTACTTC
CDR3aa: CASSDSRSGPGYLKETQYF
abundance: .
j_gene: TRBJ2-5
v_gene: TRBV10-1
d_gene: .

CDR3nt: TGTGCCAGCAGCGTAGGGCAGGACAATGAGCAGTTCTTC
CDR3aa: CASSVGQDNEQFF
abundance: .
j_gene: TRBJ2-1
v_gene: TRBV9
d_gene: .

CDR3nt: TGTGCCAGCAGCGTAGCAGGGGACACTGAAGCTTTCTTT
CDR3aa: CASSVAGDTEAFF
abundance: .
j_gene: TRBJ1-1
v_gene: TRBV9
d_gene: .

CDR3nt: TGCGCCAGCAACCGGGGACTTGCCTACGAGCAGTACTTC
CDR3aa: CASNRGLAYEQYF
abundance: .
j_gene: TRBJ2-7
v_gene: TRBV4-1
d_gene: .

CDR3nt: TGTGCCAGCAGTTTACGCGGGCTTGGCTACACCTTC
CDR3aa: CASSLRGLGYTF
abundance: .
j_gene: TRBJ1-2
v_gene: TRBV27
d_gene: .

CDR3nt: TGCGCCAGCAGCCAAGTGGGGGGTTACACAGATACGCAGTATTTT
CDR3aa: CASSQVGGYTDTQYF
abundance: once
j_gene: TRBJ2-3
v_gene: TRBV4-3
d_gene: .

CDR3nt: TGCGCCAGCAGTGAGCCAGGACAGGGTAGAGATACGCAGTATTTT
CDR3aa: CASSEPGQGRDTQYF
abundance: .
j_gene: TRBJ2-3
v_gene: TRBV10-1
d_gene: TRBD1

CDR3nt: TGTGCCTCCTGGGCTGTGTCAGTAAGTAATCAGCCCCAGCATTTT
CDR3aa: CASWAVSVSNQPQHF
abundance: .
j_gene: TRBJ1-5
v_gene: TRBV19
d_gene: .

CDR3nt: TGTGCCAGCAGTACGCTAGCGGGAGTCCAAGAGACCCAGTACTTC
CDR3aa: CASSTLAGVQETQYF
abundance: .
j_gene: TRBJ2-5
v_gene: TRBV27
d_gene: TRBD2

CDR3nt: TGTGCCAGCACTGACGGGAGATCGACAGATACGCAGTATTTT
CDR3aa: CASTDGRSTDTQYF
abundance: .
j_gene: TRBJ2-3
v_gene: TRBV6-5
d_gene: .